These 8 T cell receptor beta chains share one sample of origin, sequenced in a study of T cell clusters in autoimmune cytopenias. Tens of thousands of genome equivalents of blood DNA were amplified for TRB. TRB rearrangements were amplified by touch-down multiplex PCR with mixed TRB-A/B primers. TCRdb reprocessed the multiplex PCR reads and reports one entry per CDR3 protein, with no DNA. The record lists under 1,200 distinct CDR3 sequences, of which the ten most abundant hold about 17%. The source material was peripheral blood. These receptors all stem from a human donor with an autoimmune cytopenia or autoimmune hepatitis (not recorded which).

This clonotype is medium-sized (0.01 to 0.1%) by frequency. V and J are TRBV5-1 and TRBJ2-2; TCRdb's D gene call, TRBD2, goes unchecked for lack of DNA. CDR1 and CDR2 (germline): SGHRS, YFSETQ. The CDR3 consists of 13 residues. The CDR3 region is CASSFEGAGELFF.

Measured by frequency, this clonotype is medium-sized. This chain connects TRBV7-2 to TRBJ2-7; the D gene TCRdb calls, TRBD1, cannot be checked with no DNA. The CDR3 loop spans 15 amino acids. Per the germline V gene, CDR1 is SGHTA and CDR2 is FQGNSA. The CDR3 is CASSSDRGPYYEQYF.

This chain's CDR3 is CASAPSGANVLTF. The chain uses TRBV7-7 and TRBJ2-6; checking the TCRdb D call of TRBD1 is not possible without DNA. Germline V gene sequence: CDR1 SSHAT, CDR2 FNYEAQ (reference sequence). This CDR3 region has 13 residues.

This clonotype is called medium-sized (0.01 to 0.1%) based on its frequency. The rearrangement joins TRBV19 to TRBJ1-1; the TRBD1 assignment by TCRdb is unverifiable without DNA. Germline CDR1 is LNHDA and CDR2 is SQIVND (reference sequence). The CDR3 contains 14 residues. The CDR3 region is CASSVGAHLAEAFF.

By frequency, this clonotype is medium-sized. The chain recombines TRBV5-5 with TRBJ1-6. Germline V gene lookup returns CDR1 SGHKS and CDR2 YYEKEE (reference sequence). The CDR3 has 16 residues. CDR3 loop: CASTQTMSYTRSPLHF.

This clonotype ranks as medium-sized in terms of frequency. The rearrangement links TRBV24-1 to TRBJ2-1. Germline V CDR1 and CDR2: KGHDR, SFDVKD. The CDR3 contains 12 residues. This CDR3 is CATSDMDHEQFF.

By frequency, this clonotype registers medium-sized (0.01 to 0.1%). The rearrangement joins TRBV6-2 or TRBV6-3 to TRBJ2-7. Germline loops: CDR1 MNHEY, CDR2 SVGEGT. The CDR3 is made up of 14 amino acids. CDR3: CASSYERELDEQYF.

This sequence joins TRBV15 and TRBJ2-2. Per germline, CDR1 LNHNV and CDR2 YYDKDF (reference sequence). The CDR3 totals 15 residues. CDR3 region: CATSRVAVWPGELFF.